These 22 T cell receptor beta chains were all obtained from the same sample, sequenced in a study of T cell repertoires in cytomegalovirus infection. TCRdb independently ran MiXCR on the reads; one entry per CDR3 protein. The top ten clones hold 1.5% to 2% of a sample with 200,000 to 300,000 distinct CDR3 sequences, roughly 12% of them seen once. The sample taken for sequencing was PBMCs. Receptors were obtained from a human donor in good health (CMV status not recorded). Some clones in this sample may be carry-over from other donors' samples.

This sequence joins TRBV12-3 or TRBV12-4 and TRBJ2-5, with 12 bases aligning to TRBD1. Losses at the gene ends were 6 bases for V and 5 bases for J; bases not matched to a gene: 13. CDR3 length: 17 residues. The CDR3 loop is CASRPPGQGASRETQYF. The DNA of the CDR3 is TGTGCCAGCAGACCACCGGGACAGGGGGCTTCTAGGGAGACCCAGTACTTC.

In this sample, this clonotype turned up a few times. The chain links TRBV6-5 to TRBJ1-3; D gene unclear. The V gene lost 2 bases and the J gene lost 2 bases, with 10 bases spanning the gap. The CDR3 covers 15 residues. Germline V gene data show CDR1 as MNHEY and CDR2 as SVGAGI. The CDR3 sequence is CASSYNPETGNTIYF. CDR3 sequence (DNA): TGTGCCAGCAGTTACAACCCGGAGACTGGAAACACCATATATTTT.

A word on this clonotype: A much larger clone sits a single nucleotide away, making a read error possible. This chain connects TRBV28 to TRBJ2-2, with D unclear. Trimming left V 2 bases short and J 3 bases short, with 7 bases between. CDR3 size: 14 residues. Germline-derived CDR1 and CDR2 are MDHEN and SYDVKM. The CDR3 region is CASSLTRYTGELFF. The CDR3 DNA reads TGTGCCAGCAGTTTAACACGGTACACCGGGGAGCTGTTTTTT.

This clonotype was detected many times. The gene calls are TRBV4-2 and TRBJ2-4; 8 bases agree with TRBD2. The CDR3 length is 12 residues. Germline-derived CDR1 and CDR2 are LGHNA and YNFKEQ. V lost 3 bases, J lost 16 bases, and 8 bases stayed unmatched. The CDR3 nucleotides are TGTGCCAGCAGCCAGACCGGGGGGGTGCTCTACTTC. It specifies CASSQTGGVLYF.

This clonotype was picked up many times. The chain has TRBV7-2 and TRBJ2-5; 14 positions match TRBD2. J lost 5 bases, V lost 5 bases, and 4 bases had no gene match. The germline gives CDR1 SGHTA, CDR2 FQGNSA. CDR3 length equals 15 residues. CDR3: CASSPTSGGVETQYF. The DNA for the CDR3 is TGTGCCAGCAGCCCGACTAGCGGGGGGGTTGAGACCCAGTACTTC.

This clonotype was seen a few times. CDR3 sequence (DNA): TGTGCCAGCACCCAGATTAACTATGGCTACACCTTC. Translation: CASTQINYGYTF. The chain links TRBV28 to TRBJ1-2; no definite D call. V gave up 7 bases and J gave up 1 base, with 7 bases separating them. Germline V gene sequence: CDR1 MDHEN, CDR2 SYDVKM. The CDR3 spans 12 residues.

Many counts were recorded for this clonotype. J is TRBJ1-1 and V is TRBV7-9; a weak D match, TRBD1 (6 bases). The germline V gene has CDR1 SEHNR and CDR2 FQNEAQ (reference sequence). Trimming took off 1 base at V and 4 bases at J, with 10 bases between the two ends. This CDR3 is 14 amino acids long. In DNA, the CDR3 is TGTGCCAGCAGCTTAGGGACAGTGGGCACTGAAGCTTTCTTT. This sequence encodes CASSLGTVGTEAFF. The full variable domain, in which reference TRBV7-9 and TRBJ1-1 provide the parts outside the CDR3, is DTGVSQNPRHKITKRGQNVTFRCDPISEHNRLYWYRQTLGQGPEFLTYFQNEAQLEKSRLLSDRFSAERPKGSFSTLEIQRTEQGDSAMYLCASSLGTVGTEAFFGQGTRLTVV.

This clonotype was observed once. A much bigger clone sits one base away, suggesting this may be a read error. This sequence joins TRBV6-6 and TRBJ1-1, with D perhaps matching TRBD1 (6 bases). There are 14 residues in the CDR3. Trimming removed 8 bases from V and 9 bases from J, with 22 bases in between. Germline CDR1 and CDR2: MNHNY and SVGAGI (reference sequence). CDR3 nucleotides: TGTGCCAGCGCCTTGGGGGCTCCGGGGACTAAAGCTTTCTTT. Amino acid sequence: CASALGAPGTKAFF.

Many counts were recorded for this clonotype. The V and J genes are TRBV6-2 or TRBV6-3 and TRBJ1-2; 7 bases fit TRBD1. V lost 2 bases to trimming and J lost 8 bases; unmatched junction nucleotides: 5. This CDR3 region has 13 residues. Per germline, CDR1 MNHEY and CDR2 SVGEGT. CDR3 sequence: CASSYDREGGYTF. CDR3 DNA sequence: TGTGCCAGCAGTTACGACAGGGAGGGAGGCTACACCTTC.

This rearrangement joins TRBV20-1 to TRBJ2-7; 10 bases agree with TRBD2. J was trimmed by 7 bases and V by 6 bases; bases with no gene match: 15. The CDR3 has 15 residues. CDR1 and CDR2 from the germline V gene are DFQATT and SNEGSKA (reference sequence). CDR3 sequence: CSARESGRADREQYF. In DNA, the CDR3 is TGCAGTGCCAGGGAGAGCGGGAGGGCAGACAGAGAGCAGTACTTC.

This clonotype was observed many times. The rearrangement uses TRBV7-6 and TRBJ1-1; no clear D. The CDR3 consists of 15 residues. Germline CDR1 reads SGHVS; CDR2 reads FNYEAQ. V was shortened by 5 bases and J by 4 bases, with 17 bases between the two germline ends. CDR3 nucleotide sequence: TGTGCCAGCAGCGCCAACCCGGACGGCAGCACTGAAGCTTTCTTT. It specifies CASSANPDGSTEAFF.

This clonotype appeared many times. The gene calls are TRBV7-2 and TRBJ2-2; 13 bases are a match to TRBD2. Germline assignment: CDR1 SGHTA and CDR2 FQGNSA. The CDR3 is 18 residues long. The V and J ends lost 5 bases and 9 bases, in that order; junction bases with no gene match: 15. The CDR3 here is CASSPTTSGRAAARELFF. CDR3 in DNA: TGTGCCAGCAGCCCAACAACTAGCGGGAGGGCCGCTGCACGGGAGCTGTTTTTT.

This clonotype was counted only a few times. The chain combines TRBV2 with TRBJ1-3; no reliable D call. V lost 5 bases and J lost 0, with 5 bases in between. There are 13 residues in the CDR3. Germline CDR1 reads SNHLY; CDR2 reads FYNNEI. Here the CDR3 DNA reads TGTGCCAGCAGTCGTGTCTCTGGAAACACCATATATTTT. As protein: CASSRVSGNTIYF.

In this sample, this clonotype turned up many times. The CDR3, as DNA: TGTGCCAGCAGCTTATCAAGTAGCGGGGGGTACTACGAGCAGTACTTC. Its translation is CASSLSSSGGYYEQYF. The rearrangement uses TRBV7-2 and TRBJ2-7, with 10 bases that match TRBD2. The CDR3 length is 16 residues. V lost 2 bases, J lost 3 bases, and 7 bases stayed unmatched. CDR1 and CDR2 from the germline V gene are SGHTA and FQGNSA.

The sample holds many counts of this clonotype. This rearrangement joins TRBV7-9 to TRBJ1-1; D is unresolved. Trimming shortened V by 5 bases and J by 2 bases, and 6 bases separated the two germline ends. This CDR3 comprises 12 residues. Germline V lookup: CDR1 SEHNR, CDR2 FQNEAQ (reference sequence). The CDR3 spells CASSPRNTEAFF. For the CDR3, the DNA is TGTGCCAGCAGCCCGCGAAACACTGAAGCTTTCTTT.

The V call is TRBV29-1, the J call TRBJ2-3; TRBD2 matches at 14 bases. CDR3 length equals 17 residues. Trimming at V came to 4 bases and at J to 3 bases, leaving 9 bases not matched to a gene. Looked up from germline, CDR1 is SQVTM and CDR2 is ANQGSEA. In DNA, the CDR3 is TGCAGCGTTGGGGGCCTGGGGACTAGCGGGAGAACAGATACGCAGTATTTT. It yields the protein CSVGGLGTSGRTDTQYF.

This clonotype was detected many times. The V gene is TRBV7-8, the J gene TRBJ1-1, with D possibly matching TRBD1 (5 bases). V gave up 1 base and J gave up 5 bases, with 11 bases separating them. CDR3 size: 14 residues. The germline CDR1 and CDR2 sequences are SGHVS and FQNEAQ. The CDR3 is CASSLGSRVTEAFF. The CDR3 DNA reads TGTGCCAGCAGCTTAGGGTCCAGGGTAACTGAAGCTTTCTTT.

This clonotype was recorded many times. The CDR3, as DNA: TGTGCCAGTACCCTGACGAAGAACACTGAAGCTTTCTTT. Protein sequence: CASTLTKNTEAFF. The rearrangement uses TRBV19 and TRBJ1-1, with D hard to call. CDR3 size: 13 residues. Germline V gene sequence: CDR1 LNHDA, CDR2 SQIVND (reference sequence). Trimming pared 7 bases from V and 1 base from J, leaving 10 bases between.

The V gene is TRBV3-1, the J gene TRBJ2-7; TRBD1 might be the D (6 bases). The CDR3 contains 16 residues. Germline CDR1 is LGHDT and CDR2 is YNNKEL (reference sequence). Between the trimmed V and J ends, which lost 1 base and 4 bases, there was a span of 17 bases. The CDR3 protein is CASSQGILGTPYEQYF. CDR3 bases: TGTGCCAGCAGCCAAGGGATTTTGGGGACACCTTACGAGCAGTACTTC.

This clonotype was picked up many times. This chain links TRBV7-2 with TRBJ1-5; 9 positions match TRBD1. The length of the CDR3 is 16 residues. Germline trimming cut 1 base from V and 6 bases from J; bases unmatched to any gene: 7. Looked up from germline, CDR1 is SGHTA and CDR2 is FQGNSA. The CDR3, as DNA: TGTGCCAGCAGCTTAGGGGGACAGGGTTTGGGTCAGCCCCAGCATTTT. This encodes CASSLGGQGLGQPQHF.

This clonotype was observed at least ten times. The chain couples TRBV27 to TRBJ2-1; TRBD2 is a possible D gene (6 bases). V was trimmed by 1 base and J by 8 bases, leaving 15 bases between them. Germline CDR1 and CDR2: MNHEY and SMNVEV (reference sequence). CDR3 size: 15 residues. The CDR3 region is CASSLLGRGRYEQFF. In DNA, the CDR3 is TGTGCCAGCAGTTTATTGGGACGGGGGAGGTATGAGCAGTTCTTC.

The chain carries TRBV24-1 and TRBJ2-7, with a tentative D call TRBD1 (7 bases). Trimming stripped 5 bases from V and 6 bases from J, with 16 bases between. The CDR3 runs 14 residues. Germline loops: CDR1 KGHDR, CDR2 SFDVKD. CDR3 loop: CATSVGGGKGEQYF. The CDR3 DNA reads as TGTGCCACCAGTGTTGGAGGGGGCAAGGGCGAGCAGTACTTC.